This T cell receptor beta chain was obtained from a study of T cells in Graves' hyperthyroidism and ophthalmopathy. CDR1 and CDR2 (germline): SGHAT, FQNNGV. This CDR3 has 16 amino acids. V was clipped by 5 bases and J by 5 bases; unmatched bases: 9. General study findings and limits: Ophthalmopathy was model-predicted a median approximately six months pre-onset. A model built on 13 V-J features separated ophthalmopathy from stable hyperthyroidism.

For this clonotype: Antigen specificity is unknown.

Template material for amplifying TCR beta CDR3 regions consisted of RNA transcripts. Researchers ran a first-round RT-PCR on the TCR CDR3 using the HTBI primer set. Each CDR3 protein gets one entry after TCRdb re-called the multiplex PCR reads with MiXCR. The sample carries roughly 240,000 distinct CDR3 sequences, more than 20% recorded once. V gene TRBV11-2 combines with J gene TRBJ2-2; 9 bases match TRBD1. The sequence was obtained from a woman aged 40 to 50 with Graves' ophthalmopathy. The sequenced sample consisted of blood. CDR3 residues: CASSHAFGQGTGELFF. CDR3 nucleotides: TGTGCCAGCAGCCACGCCTTCGGACAGGGGACCGGGGAGCTGTTTTTT. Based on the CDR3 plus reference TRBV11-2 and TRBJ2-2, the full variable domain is EAGVAQSPRYKIIEKRQSVAFWCNPISGHATLYWYQQILGQGPKLLIQFQNNGVVDDSQLPKDRFSAERLKGVDSTLKIQPAKLEDSAVYLCASSHAFGQGTGELFFGEGSRLTVL.